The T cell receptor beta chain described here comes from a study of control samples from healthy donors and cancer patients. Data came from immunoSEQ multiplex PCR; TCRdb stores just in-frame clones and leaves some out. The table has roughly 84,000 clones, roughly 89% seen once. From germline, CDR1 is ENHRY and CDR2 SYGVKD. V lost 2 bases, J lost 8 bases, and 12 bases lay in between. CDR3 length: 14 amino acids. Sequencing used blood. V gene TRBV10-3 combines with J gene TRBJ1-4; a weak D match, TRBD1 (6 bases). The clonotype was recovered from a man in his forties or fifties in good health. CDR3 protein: CAISETGKGEKLFF. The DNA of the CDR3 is TGTGCCATCAGTGAGACAGGGAAGGGGGAAAAACTGTTTTTT.